Included here is one T cell receptor beta chain sequence, with context. The antigen this receptor binds is unknown. Base-call qualities are not available, and no considerably larger clone is one nucleotide away. Libraries were made using the immunoSEQ multiplex PCR assay. For most patients, high-throughput TCR-beta CDR3 sequencing of genomic DNA was performed by Adaptive Biotechnologies. The study's processing was this. Adaptive's ImmunoSEQ software supplied the TCR sequencing data for around 19 patients, while MiXCR and VDJtools were used to process a few other patients. Because the origin of CDR3 nucleotide sequences shared between donor and recipient could not be assigned, those sequences were removed. To count as alloreactive, a clone needed at least 2-fold expansion over unstimulated cells and a minimum CFSE-low frequency of 0.002% (template counts) or 0.001% (read counts). Clones were considered mappable if detected in sequenced pre-transplant spleen, lymph node, or MLR CFSE-low populations of the donor or recipient. Cumulative frequency of alloreactive clones was calculated as a percentage of all sequences weighted by copy number. TCRdb took this table from immuneACCESS and kept in-frame rearrangements with V and J called. Such tables lack part of the clones; where checked against another copy, unresolved V genes explain under half of the gap, and the rest is unexplained. V and J calls and clone size are given by that table; D and trimming were obtained from the DNA. The sample includes fewer than 20,000 clones, with roughly 94% observed a single time. Of the sample, more than 0.6% is held by the ten largest clones.

This sample is part of a study of graft-versus-host responses after intestinal transplantation (TCRdb year 2021). Background on the whole study: Recipients received multivisceral, liver-intestinal, or isolated intestinal transplants. Rather than going through the commercial service, samples from a few later patients were sequenced in-house on an Illumina MiSeq and processed with MiXCR. All recipients received anti-thymocyte globulin induction followed by maintenance tacrolimus and steroids for about three years. To identify alloreactive clones, pre-transplant mixed lymphocyte reaction products were sequenced and compared with unstimulated pre-transplant donor and recipient T cells. Of the roughly 25 intestinal transplant recipients enrolled in the cohort, one of whom was a retransplant, a few patients without pretransplant specimens were excluded. Donor T cell macrochimerism was defined as a peak of at least 4% donor T cells among recipient peripheral blood mononuclear cells. Bulk TCR-beta CDR3 sequencing was used to track graft-versus-host and host-versus-graft alloreactive T cell clones in the graft, circulation and bone marrow after intestinal transplantation.

In the first month after transplant, blood samples were collected up to 4 times, and after that at least monthly when available. Unmatched junction bases come to 3, with V trimmed by 4 bases and J by 1 base. The CDR3 runs 15 amino acids, cysteine and phenylalanine included. Only the CDR3 part of the read is kept: 45 bases, read in frame from the first base. The germline V gene provides CDR1 SGHAT and CDR2 FQNNGV. General findings and caveats noted by the study authors: In patients with donor T cell macrochimerism, the allografts had high GvH to HvG T cell clonal ratios. Peak levels of circulating GvH clones were associated with declines in HvG clones early after transplant. The relatively low number and heterogeneity of intestinal transplant patients limited the conclusions. GvH clones were found in recipient bone marrow, and some of the GvH clones appeared earlier in ileal mucosa or blood, which is consistent with an intestinal mucosal origin.

The receptor was isolated from a human patient who received an intestinal transplant, so some T cells may come from the graft donor. Sequencing used PBMCs, obtained 23 days after intestinal transplant. In this chain, TRBV11-2 is recombined with TRBJ2-1, and 8 junction bases match TRBD1. The sequence in DNA is TGTGCCAGCAGCTCCGGGACAGGTTCCTACAATGAGCAGTTCTTC. This encodes CASSSGTGSYNEQFF.